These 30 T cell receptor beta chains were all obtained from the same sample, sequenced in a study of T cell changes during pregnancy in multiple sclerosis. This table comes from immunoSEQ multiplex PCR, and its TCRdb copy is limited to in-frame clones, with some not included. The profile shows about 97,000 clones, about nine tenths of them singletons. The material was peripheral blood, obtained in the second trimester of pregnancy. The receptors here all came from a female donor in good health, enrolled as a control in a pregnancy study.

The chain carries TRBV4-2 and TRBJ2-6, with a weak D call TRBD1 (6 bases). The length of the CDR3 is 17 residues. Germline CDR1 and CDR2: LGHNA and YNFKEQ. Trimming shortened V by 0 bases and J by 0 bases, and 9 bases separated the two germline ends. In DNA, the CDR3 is TGTGCCAGCAGCCAAGATGGGGACAACTCTGGGGCCAACGTCCTGACTTTC. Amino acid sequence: CASSQDGDNSGANVLTF.

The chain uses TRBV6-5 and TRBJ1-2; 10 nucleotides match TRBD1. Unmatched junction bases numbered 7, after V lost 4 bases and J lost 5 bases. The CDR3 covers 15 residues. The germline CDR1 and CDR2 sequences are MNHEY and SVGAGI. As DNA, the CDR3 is TGTGCCAGCAGTTCCCCCGGGACAGGGGTTTATGGCTACACCTTC. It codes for CASSSPGTGVYGYTF.

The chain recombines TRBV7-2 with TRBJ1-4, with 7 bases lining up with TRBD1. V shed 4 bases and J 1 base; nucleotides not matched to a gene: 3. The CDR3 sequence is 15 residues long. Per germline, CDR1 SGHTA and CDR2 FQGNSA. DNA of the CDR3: TGTGCCAGCAGCTCCAACAGGGGAACTAATGAAAAACTGTTTTTT. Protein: CASSSNRGTNEKLFF.

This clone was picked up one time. The CDR3: CASSLSSRALGRGTEAFF. CDR3 bases: TGTGCCAGCAGCTTATCTTCCCGGGCCCTGGGGCGAGGCACTGAAGCTTTCTTT. V is TRBV7-8 and J is TRBJ1-1; D may be TRBD1 (5 bases). Germline V CDR1 and CDR2: SGHVS, FQNEAQ. Trimming shortened V by 2 bases and J by 4 bases, and 23 bases separated the two germline ends. The CDR3 is 18 amino acids. Full variable domain (outside the CDR3, taken from reference TRBV7-8 and TRBJ1-1): GAGVSQSPRYKVAKRGQDVALRCDPISGHVSLFWYQQALGQGPEFLTYFQNEAQLDKSGLPSDRFFAERPEGSVSTLKIQRTQQEDSAVYLCASSLSSRALGRGTEAFFGQGTRLTVV.

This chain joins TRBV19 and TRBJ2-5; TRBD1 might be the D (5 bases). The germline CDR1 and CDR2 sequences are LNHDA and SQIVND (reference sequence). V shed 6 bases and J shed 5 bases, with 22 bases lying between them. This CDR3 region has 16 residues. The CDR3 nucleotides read TGTGCCAGTAGCCCTTTGGTTGGTCAGGGAAGGGAGACCCAGTACTTC. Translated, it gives CASSPLVGQGRETQYF. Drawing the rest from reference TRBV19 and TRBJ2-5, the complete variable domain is DGGITQSPKYLFRKEGQNVTLSCEQNLNHDAMYWYRQDPGQGLRLIYYSQIVNDFQKGDIAEGYSVSREKKESFPLTVTSAQKNPTAFYLCASSPLVGQGRETQYFGPGTRLLVL.

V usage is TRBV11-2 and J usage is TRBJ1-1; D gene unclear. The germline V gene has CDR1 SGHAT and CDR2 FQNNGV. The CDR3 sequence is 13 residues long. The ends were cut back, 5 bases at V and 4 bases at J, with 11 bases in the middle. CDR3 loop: CASSLGVGTEAFF. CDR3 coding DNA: TGTGCCAGCAGCCTCGGGGTAGGCACTGAAGCTTTCTTT.

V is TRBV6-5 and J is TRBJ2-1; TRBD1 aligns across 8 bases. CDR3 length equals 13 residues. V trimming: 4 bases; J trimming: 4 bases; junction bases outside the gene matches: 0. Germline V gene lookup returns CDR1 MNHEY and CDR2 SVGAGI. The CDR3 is CASSWTGYNEQFF. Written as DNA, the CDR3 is TGTGCCAGCAGTTGGACAGGGTACAATGAGCAGTTCTTC.

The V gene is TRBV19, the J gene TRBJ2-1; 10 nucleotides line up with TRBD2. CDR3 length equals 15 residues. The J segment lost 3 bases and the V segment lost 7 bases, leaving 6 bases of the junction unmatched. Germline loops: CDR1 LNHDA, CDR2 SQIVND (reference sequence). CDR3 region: CASKWTSGLYNEQFF. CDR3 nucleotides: TGTGCCAGTAAGTGGACTAGCGGTCTCTACAATGAGCAGTTCTTC.

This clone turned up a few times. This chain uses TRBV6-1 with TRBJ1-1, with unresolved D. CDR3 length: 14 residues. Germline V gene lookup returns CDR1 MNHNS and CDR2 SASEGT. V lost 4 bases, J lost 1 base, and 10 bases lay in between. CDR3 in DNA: TGTGCCAGCAGTGGTTCGATAGAGAACACTGAAGCTTTCTTT. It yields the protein CASSGSIENTEAFF.

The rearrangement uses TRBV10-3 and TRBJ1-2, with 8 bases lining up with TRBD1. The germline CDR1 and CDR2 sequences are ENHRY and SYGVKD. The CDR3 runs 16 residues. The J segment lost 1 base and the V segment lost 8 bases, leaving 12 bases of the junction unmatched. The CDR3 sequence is CAIARQGSPSNYGYTF. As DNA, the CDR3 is TGTGCCATCGCGAGACAGGGGTCGCCTAGTAACTATGGCTACACCTTC.

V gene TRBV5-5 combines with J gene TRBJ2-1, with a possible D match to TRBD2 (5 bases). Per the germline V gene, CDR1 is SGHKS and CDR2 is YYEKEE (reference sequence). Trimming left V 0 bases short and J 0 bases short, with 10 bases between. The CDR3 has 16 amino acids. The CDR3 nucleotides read TGTGCCAGCAGCTTGGAGGAGGTATCCTCCTACAATGAGCAGTTCTTC. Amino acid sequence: CASSLEEVSSYNEQFF.

The CDR3 here is CASSQVNLEKLFF. DNA for the CDR3: TGTGCCAGCAGTCAGGTGAACTTGGAAAAACTGTTTTTT. The chain links TRBV7-9 to TRBJ1-4, with D uncertain. Trimming cost V 6 bases and J 8 bases, with 13 bases left between them. The CDR3 is made up of 13 amino acids. From germline, CDR1 is SEHNR and CDR2 FQNEAQ (reference sequence).

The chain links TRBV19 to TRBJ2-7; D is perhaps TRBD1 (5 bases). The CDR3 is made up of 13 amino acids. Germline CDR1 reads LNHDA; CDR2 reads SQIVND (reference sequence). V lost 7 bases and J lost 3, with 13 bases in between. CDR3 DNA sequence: TGTGCCAGTAAATTCCAGGGAAACTACGAGCAGTACTTC. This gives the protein CASKFQGNYEQYF.

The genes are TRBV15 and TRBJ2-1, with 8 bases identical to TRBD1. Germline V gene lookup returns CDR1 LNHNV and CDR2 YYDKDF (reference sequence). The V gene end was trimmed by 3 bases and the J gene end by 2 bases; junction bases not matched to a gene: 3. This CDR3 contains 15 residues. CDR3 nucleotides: TGTGCCACCAGCAGTTACAGGGGGACCTACAATGAGCAGTTCTTC. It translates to CATSSYRGTYNEQFF.

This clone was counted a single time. The chain's CDR3 is CASRRQGRSGNTIYF. CDR3 nucleotide sequence: TGTGCCAGCCGGCGACAGGGCCGCTCTGGAAACACCATATATTTT. The chain has TRBV6-5 and TRBJ1-3, with 7 bases matching TRBD1. V shed 8 bases and J 0 bases; nucleotides not matched to a gene: 7. The CDR3 contains 15 residues. The germline CDR1 and CDR2 sequences are MNHEY and SVGAGI.

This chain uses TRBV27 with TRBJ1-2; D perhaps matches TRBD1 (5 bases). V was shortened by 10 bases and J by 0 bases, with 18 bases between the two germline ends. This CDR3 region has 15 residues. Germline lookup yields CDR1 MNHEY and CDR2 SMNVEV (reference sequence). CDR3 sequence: CAIRGGVGANYGYTF. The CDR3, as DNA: TGTGCCATCCGGGGGGGGGTTGGAGCTAACTATGGCTACACCTTC.

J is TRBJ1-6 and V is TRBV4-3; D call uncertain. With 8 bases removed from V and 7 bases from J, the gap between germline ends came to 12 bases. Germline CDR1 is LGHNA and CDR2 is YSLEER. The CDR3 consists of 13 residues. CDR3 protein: CASRLTRNSPLHF. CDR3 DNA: TGCGCCAGCCGACTCACCCGAAATTCACCCCTCCACTTT.

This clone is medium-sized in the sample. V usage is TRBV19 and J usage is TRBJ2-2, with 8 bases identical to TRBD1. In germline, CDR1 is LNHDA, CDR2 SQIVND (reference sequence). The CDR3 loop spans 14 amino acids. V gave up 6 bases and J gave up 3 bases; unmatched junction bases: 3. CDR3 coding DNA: TGTGCCAGTAGGATACAGGGGGACACCGGGGAGCTGTTTTTT. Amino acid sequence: CASRIQGDTGELFF.

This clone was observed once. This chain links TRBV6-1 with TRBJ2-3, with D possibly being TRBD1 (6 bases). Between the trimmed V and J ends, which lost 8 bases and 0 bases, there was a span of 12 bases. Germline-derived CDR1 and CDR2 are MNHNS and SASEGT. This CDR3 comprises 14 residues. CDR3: CASFQGRSTDTQYF. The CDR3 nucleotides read TGTGCCAGCTTTCAGGGGCGAAGCACAGATACGCAGTATTTT.

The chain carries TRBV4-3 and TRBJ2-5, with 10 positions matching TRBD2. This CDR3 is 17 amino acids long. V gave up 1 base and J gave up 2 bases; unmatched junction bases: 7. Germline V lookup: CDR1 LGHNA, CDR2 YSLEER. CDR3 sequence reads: CASSQGSGRELQETQYF. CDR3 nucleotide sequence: TGCGCCAGCAGCCAAGGGAGCGGGAGGGAGCTACAAGAGACCCAGTACTTC.

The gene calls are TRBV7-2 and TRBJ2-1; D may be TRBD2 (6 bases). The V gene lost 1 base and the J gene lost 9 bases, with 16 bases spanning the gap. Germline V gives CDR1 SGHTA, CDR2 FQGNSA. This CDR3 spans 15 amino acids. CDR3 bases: TGTGCCAGCAGCTTAGTATACGGCGGGGCGGGTGAGCAGTTCTTC. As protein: CASSLVYGGAGEQFF.

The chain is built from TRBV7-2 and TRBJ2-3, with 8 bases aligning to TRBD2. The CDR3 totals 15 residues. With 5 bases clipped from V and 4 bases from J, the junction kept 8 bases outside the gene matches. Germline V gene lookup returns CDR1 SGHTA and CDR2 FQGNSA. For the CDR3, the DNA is TGTGCCAGCAGCCTACTAGCGGAGGGAGCAGATACGCAGTATTTT. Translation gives CASSLLAEGADTQYF.

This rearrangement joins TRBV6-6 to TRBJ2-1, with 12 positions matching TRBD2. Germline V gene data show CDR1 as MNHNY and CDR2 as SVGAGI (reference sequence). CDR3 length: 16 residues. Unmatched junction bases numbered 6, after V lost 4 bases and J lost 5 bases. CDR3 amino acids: CASSSGRLAGDNEQFF. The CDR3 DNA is TGTGCCAGCAGTTCTGGGCGACTAGCGGGAGACAATGAGCAGTTCTTC.

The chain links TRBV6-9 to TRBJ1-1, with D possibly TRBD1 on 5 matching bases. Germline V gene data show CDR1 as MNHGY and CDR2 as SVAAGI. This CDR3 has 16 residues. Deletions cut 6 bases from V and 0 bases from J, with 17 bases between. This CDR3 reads CASRRDLPIMNTEAFF. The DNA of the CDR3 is TGTGCCAGCAGGCGGGACTTGCCGATCATGAACACTGAAGCTTTCTTT.

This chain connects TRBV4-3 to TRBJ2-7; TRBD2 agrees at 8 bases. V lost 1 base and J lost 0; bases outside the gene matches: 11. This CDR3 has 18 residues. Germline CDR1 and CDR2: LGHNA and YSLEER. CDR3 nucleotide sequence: TGCGCCAGCAGCCAAGTAGGCCGGGAGGGGGGGTACTCCTACGAGCAGTACTTC. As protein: CASSQVGREGGYSYEQYF.

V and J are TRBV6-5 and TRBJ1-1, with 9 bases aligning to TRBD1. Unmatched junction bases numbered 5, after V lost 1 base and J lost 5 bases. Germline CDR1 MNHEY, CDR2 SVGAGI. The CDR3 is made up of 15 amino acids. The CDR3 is CASSYYTGGGTEAFF. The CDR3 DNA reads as TGTGCCAGCAGTTACTATACAGGGGGCGGAACTGAAGCTTTCTTT.

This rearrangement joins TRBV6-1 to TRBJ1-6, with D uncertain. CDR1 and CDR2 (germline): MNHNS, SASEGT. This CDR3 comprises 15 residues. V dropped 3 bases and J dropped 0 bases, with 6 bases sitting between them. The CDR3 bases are TGTGCCAGCAGTGACAGAAACTCCTATAATTCACCCCTCCACTTT. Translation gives CASSDRNSYNSPLHF.

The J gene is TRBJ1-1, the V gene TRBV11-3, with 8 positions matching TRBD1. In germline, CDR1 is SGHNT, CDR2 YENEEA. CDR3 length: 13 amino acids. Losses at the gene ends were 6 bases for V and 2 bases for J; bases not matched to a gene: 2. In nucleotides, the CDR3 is TGTGCCAGCAGTGACAGGGGAAACACTGAAGCTTTCTTT. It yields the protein CASSDRGNTEAFF.

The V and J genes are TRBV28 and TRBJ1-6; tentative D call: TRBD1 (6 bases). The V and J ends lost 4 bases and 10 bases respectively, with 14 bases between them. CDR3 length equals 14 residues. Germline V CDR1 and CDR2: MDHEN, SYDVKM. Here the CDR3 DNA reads TGTGCCAGCAGTTCAAGGGGGATCAGGTCACCCCTCCACTTT. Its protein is CASSSRGIRSPLHF.

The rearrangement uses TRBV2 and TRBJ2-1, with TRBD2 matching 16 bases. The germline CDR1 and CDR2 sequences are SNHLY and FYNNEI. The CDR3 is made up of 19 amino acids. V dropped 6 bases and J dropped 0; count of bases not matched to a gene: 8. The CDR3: CASRLPGLAGGSSYNEQFF. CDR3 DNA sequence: TGTGCCAGCAGACTCCCGGGACTAGCGGGGGGGTCCTCCTACAATGAGCAGTTCTTC.